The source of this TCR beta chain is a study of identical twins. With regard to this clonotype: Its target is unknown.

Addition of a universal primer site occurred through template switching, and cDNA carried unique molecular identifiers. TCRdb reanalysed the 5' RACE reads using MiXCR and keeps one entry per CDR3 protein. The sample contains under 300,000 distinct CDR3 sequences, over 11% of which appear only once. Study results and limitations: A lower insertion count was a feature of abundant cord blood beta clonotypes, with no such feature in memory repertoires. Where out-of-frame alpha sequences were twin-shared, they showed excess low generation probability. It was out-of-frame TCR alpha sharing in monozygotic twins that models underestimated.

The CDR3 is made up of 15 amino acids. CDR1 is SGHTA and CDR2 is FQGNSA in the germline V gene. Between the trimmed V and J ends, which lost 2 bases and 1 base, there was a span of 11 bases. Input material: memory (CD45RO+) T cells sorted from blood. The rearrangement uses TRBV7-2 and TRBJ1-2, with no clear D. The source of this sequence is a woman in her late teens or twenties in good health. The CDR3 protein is CASSLRRELNYGYTF. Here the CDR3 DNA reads TGTGCCAGCAGCTTAAGGCGGGAACTTAACTATGGCTACACCTTC.